This entry lists 4 T cell receptor beta chains sequenced from one sample in a study of human T cells and chemical hapten exposure. Regarding time point: patch test 3, about 24 weeks after DPC sensitization. The sample's treatment: therapeutic diphenylcyclopropenone sensitization with weekly scalp DPC. TCRdb reanalysed the RACE reads using MiXCR and keeps one entry per CDR3 protein. Of about 160,000 distinct CDR3 sequences listed, 28% are singletons. Material: whole blood, obtained in connection with sensitization to the hapten diphenylcyclopropenone (DPC). These receptors were collected from a woman aged 18-29 years with alopecia areata. Some clones in this sample may be carry-over from other donors' samples.

The chain employs TRBV4-1 and TRBJ1-5; D gene unclear. The CDR3 covers 15 residues. Germline CDR1 is MGHRA and CDR2 is YSYEKL. V was clipped by 5 bases and J by 2 bases, with 13 bases between them. The CDR3 DNA reads as TGCGCCAGCAGCTCGGTGGGCTGGGGCAATCAGCCCCAGCATTTT. Translated, it gives CASSSVGWGNQPQHF.

The V gene is TRBV7-8, the J gene TRBJ1-3, with D possibly being TRBD1 (5 bases). Germline CDR1 is SGHVS and CDR2 is FQNEAQ. The V end was cut by 5 bases, the J end by 1 base, with 12 bases between. The CDR3 is 15 residues long. The CDR3 loop reads CASSPGTYSGNTIYF. The CDR3 DNA reads TGTGCCAGCAGCCCTGGGACGTATTCTGGAAACACCATATATTTT.

This clonotype was seen only a few times. The chain combines TRBV5-1 with TRBJ2-6; 7 bases match TRBD1. The CDR3 totals 16 residues. V lost 4 bases and J lost 0; bases outside the gene matches: 4. Germline CDR1 reads SGHRS; CDR2 reads YFSETQ. The CDR3 sequence: CASSKGQFSGANVLTF. CDR3 sequence (DNA): TGCGCCAGCAGCAAGGGACAGTTCTCTGGGGCCAACGTCCTGACTTTC. Full variable domain (remainder filled in from reference TRBV5-1 and TRBJ2-6): KAGVTQTPRYLIKTRGQQVTLSCSPISGHRSVSWYQQTPGQGLQFLFEYFSETQRNKGNFPGRFSGRQFSNSRSEMNVSTLELGDSALYLCASSKGQFSGANVLTFGAGSRLTVL.

This clonotype has just a few counts. V usage is TRBV6-2 or TRBV6-3 and J usage is TRBJ1-1, with TRBD1 as a possible D gene (5 bases). Germline values: CDR1 MNHEY, CDR2 SVGEGT. Trimming removed 2 bases at V and 5 bases at J, with 15 bases between. The CDR3 contains 15 residues. CDR3 residues: CASSYSRDVKTEAFF. In DNA form, the CDR3 reads TGTGCCAGCAGTTACAGTCGGGACGTTAAAACTGAAGCTTTCTTT.